This T cell receptor (beta chain) was sequenced during a study of beta chain features in type 1 diabetes. The CDR3 consists of 15 residues. The germline V gene encodes CDR1 SQVTM and CDR2 ANQGSEA. J lost 7 bases, V lost 3 bases, and 8 bases had no gene match. Heparinised blood was drawn once per donor, averaging roughly 120 mL. CD45RO/CCR7/CD25/CD127/CD95/CD27 sorting isolated CD4+ naive, central memory, regulatory and stem cell-like memory cells. cDNA synthesis used the whole RNA isolate, giving expressed TCRB sequences. Here immunoSEQ multiplex PCR was the method, and the copy in TCRdb shows in-frame clones only, minus some. In the table there are hundreds of thousands of clones, around 10% of which are singletons. This clone was seen only a few times.

This TCR came from a woman aged 25 to 39 in good health. Sequenced input: naive CD4+ T cells from blood. The rearrangement uses TRBV29-1 and TRBJ2-2; 10 positions agree with TRBD2. In DNA, the CDR3 is TGCAGCGTTGATATTAGCGGGAGGAGGGGCGGGGAGCTGTTTTTT. Its protein is CSVDISGRRGGELFF.